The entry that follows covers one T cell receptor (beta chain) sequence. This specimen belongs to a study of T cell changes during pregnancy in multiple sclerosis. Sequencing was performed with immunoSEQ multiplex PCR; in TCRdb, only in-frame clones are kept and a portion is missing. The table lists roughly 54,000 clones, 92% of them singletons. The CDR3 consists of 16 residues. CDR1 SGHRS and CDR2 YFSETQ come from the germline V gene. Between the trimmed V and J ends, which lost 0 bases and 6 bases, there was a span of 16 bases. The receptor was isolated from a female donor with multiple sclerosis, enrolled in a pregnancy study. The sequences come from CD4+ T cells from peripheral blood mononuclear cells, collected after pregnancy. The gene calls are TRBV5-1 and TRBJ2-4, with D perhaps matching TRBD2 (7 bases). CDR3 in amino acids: CASSLGGGVGVNIQYF. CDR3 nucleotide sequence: TGCGCCAGCAGCTTGGGGGGGGGCGTCGGCGTAAACATTCAGTACTTC.